The T cell receptor beta chain under discussion was sequenced for a study of blood T cells in healthy people across ages. V lost 4 bases and J 9 bases, leaving 10 bases between the germline ends. The length of the CDR3 is 12 residues. Germline loops: CDR1 SGHDT, CDR2 YYEEEE. Study findings and constraints: From one million sequenced T cells, diversity estimates were lower bounds.

As concerns this clonotype: As yet, its antigen is unknown.

Then a second PCR, running about 7 to 11 cycles, was carried out with a sample-barcoded 5' primer and a J-beta primer mix. TCRdb re-called the 5' RACE reads through MiXCR, storing one row per CDR3 protein. This table has some 1.5 million distinct CDR3 sequences, roughly 27% appearing once. This clonotype originated in a woman aged 25-40 years in good health. Source material: blood. The chain joins TRBV5-6 to TRBJ2-2, with unresolved D. CDR3 nucleotides: TGTGCCAGCAGCCAGGACCCCTGGGAGCTGTTTTTT. Protein product: CASSQDPWELFF.